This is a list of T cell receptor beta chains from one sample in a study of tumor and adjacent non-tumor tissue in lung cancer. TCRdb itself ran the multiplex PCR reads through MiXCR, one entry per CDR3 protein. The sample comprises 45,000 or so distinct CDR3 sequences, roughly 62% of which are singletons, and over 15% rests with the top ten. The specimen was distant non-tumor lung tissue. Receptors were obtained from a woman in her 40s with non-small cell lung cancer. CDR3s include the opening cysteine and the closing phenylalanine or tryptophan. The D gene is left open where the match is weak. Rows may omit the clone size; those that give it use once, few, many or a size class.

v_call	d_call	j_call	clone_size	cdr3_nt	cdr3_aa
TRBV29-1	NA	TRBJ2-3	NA	TGCAAGGTTGTCCCAGCGGGCCGCACAGATATACAGTATTTT	CKVVPAGRTDIQYF
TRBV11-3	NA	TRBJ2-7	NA	TGTGCCAGTAGCTTAGGGGCCAGGGGGGACTGCGAGCAGTACTTC	CASSLGARGDCEQYF
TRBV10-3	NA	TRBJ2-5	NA	TGTGCCATCAAATCACTAGGGAGTGGAGAGACCCAGTGCTTC	CAIKSLGSGETQCF
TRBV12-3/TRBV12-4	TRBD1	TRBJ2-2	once	TGTGCCAGCACCCGGGACAGGGTCACCGGGGAGCTGCTTTTT	CASTRDRVTGELLF
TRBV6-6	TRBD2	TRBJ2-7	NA	TGTGCCAGCAGTTATACATTAGCGGGAGGGGCTGAGGAGCAGTGCTTC	CASSYTLAGGAEEQCF
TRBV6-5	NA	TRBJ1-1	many	TGTGCCAGCAGTTACTCTCGTCGGGGCGAAACTTTCTTT	CASSYSRRGETFF
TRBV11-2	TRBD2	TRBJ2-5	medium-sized	TGTGCCAGCAGCTTACGAATCGGGGGGGCCCTCTGGGAGACCCAGTACTTC	CASSLRIGGALWETQYF
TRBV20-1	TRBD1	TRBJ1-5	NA	TGCAGTGCCCCCTCCGGGACAGATAGGAATCAGCCCCAGCATTTT	CSAPSGTDRNQPQHF
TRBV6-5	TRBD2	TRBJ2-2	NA	TGTCCCAACAGTTACGCGGCGGGAGCGAACACCGGGGAGCTGTTTTTT	CPNSYAAGANTGELFF
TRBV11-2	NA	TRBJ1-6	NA	TGTACTAGCAACTTAGCCTCGGGGAATAATTCACCCCTCCACTTT	CTSNLASGNNSPLHF
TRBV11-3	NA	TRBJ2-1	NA	TGTGCCAGCCGCCGAGGGCTAACGGGGGATGAGCAGTTCTTC	CASRRGLTGDEQFF
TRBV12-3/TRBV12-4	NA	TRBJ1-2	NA	TGTATCAGCAGTTTAACGGGAGCCCCTAACTATGGCTACACCTTC	CISSLTGAPNYGYTF
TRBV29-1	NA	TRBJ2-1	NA	TGCAGCGTTGAAGAGGGTAGGGGCTACAATGAGCACTTGTTC	CSVEEGRGYNEHLF
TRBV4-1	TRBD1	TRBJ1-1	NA	TGCGCCAGCAGCAAGGGACAGTTTGGCACTGAAGCTTTCTTT	CASSKGQFGTEAFF
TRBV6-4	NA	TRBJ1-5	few	TGTGCCAGCAGTGAGATGTTAGGTCAGCCCCAGCATTTT	CASSEMLGQPQHF
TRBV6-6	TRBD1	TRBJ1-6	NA	TGTGCCAGCAGACGCGACAGGGGGCTTGAACCCCTCCATTTT	CASRRDRGLEPLHF
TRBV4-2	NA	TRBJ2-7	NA	TGTGCCAGCGGCCAAGATGCCCATCGAGGGAACTACGAGCAGTACTTC	CASGQDAHRGNYEQYF
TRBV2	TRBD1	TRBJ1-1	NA	TGTGCCAGCGGGACAGGGGTCGGGAACACTGAAGCTTTCTTT	CASGTGVGNTEAFF
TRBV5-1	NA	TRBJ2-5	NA	TGCGCCAGCAGCACCTGGAGGGCCGCGGAGACCCAGTACTTC	CASSTWRAAETQYF
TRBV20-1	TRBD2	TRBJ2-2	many	TGCAGTGCTAGAAAAAGACTAGCTGGGAACACCGGGGAGCTGTTTTTT	CSARKRLAGNTGELFF
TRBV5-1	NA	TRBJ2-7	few	TGCGCCAGCAGCACTAATCGAGGCGAGCAGTACTTC	CASSTNRGEQYF
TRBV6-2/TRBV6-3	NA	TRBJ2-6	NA	TGTGCCAGCAGCTACAACTCTGGGACCAACGTCCTGACTTTC	CASSYNSGTNVLTF
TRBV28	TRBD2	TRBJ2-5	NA	TGTGCCAGCAGTCCCTGGGAGGGAGAGACCCAGTACTTC	CASSPWEGETQYF
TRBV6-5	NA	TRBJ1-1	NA	TGTGCCAGCAGCGGCCTGGGACGGGGTACTGAAGCTTTCTTT	CASSGLGRGTEAFF
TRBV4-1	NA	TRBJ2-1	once	TGCGCCAGCAGCGAAATAGCTAGTTCCAGTGAGCAGTTCTTT	CASSEIASSSEQFF
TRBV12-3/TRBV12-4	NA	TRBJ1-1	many	TGTGCCAGCAGTTTTATCGGGCAAAACACTGAAGCTTTCTTT	CASSFIGQNTEAFF
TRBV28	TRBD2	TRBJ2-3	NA	TGTGCTAGTCGATCCGGGGCTAGCGGGAGGATAGATACGCAGTATTTT	CASRSGASGRIDTQYF
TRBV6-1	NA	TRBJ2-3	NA	TGTGCCAGTAGTCGAGTCATCCCAGATACGCGGTATTTT	CASSRVIPDTRYF
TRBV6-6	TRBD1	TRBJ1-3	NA	TGTGCCAGCAGTCCCCGACAGGGTCGCTCTGGATACACCGTATATTTT	CASSPRQGRSGYTVYF
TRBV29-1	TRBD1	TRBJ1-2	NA	TGCAGCGTCTGGGACAGTTCAACCGTTGGCTACTTCTTC	CSVWDSSTVGYFF
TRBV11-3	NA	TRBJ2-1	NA	TGTGCCAGTAGCTTAGAGGGGAATGAGCTGTTCTTC	CASSLEGNELFF
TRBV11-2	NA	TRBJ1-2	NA	TGTGCCAGCAACCAATACAAGACAAGACTAAGAGGCTGCACCTTC	CASNQYKTRLRGCTF
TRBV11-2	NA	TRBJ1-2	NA	TGTGCCGGCAGCGATCAACAGGGATTCACTGGCTACATCTTC	CAGSDQQGFTGYIF
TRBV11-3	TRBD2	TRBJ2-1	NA	TGTTCCAGTAGCCGAGGGCTAGCGGGGGATGAGCAGTTCTTC	CSSSRGLAGDEQFF
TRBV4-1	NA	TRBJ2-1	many	TGCGCCGGCAGCAACGGTGAGCAGTTCTTC	CAGSNGEQFF
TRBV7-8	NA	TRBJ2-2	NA	TGTGCCACCTCCTTAAGACAGGGACTCGACATCGGGGAGCTGTTTTTT	CATSLRQGLDIGELFF
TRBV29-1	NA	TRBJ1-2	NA	TGCAGCATTCAAACCCAGCAGGGGAACTATGGCTACACCTTC	CSIQTQQGNYGYTF
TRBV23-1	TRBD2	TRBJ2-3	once	TGCGCCAGCAGTCGGCGGGGGGTCCCTAGCACAGATACACAGTATTTT	CASSRRGVPSTDTQYF
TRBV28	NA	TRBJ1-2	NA	TGTGCCAACAGTCCGACAGGATTTGGGGACTACACCTTC	CANSPTGFGDYTF
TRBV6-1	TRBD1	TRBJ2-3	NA	TGTGCCAGCAGTCACGGGACAGGGGGCCCGGATACGCAGTATTTT	CASSHGTGGPDTQYF
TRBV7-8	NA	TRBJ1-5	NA	TGTGCCAGCAGCCGCCTGTCCGCGACAGGCAATCAGCCACAGCATTTT	CASSRLSATGNQPQHF
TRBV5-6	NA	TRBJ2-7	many	TGTGCCAGCAGCTTACCGGGGAACTCCTACGAGCAGTACTTC	CASSLPGNSYEQYF
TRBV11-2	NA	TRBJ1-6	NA	TGTGCCAGCAGCTTTGGCGGCTCCTATAATTCACTCCTCCACTTT	CASSFGGSYNSLLHF
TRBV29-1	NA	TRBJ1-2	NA	TGCAGTGCCATGGATTCGCGCTACACCTTC	CSAMDSRYTF
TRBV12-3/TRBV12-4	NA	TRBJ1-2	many	TGTGCCAGCAGCCCTGGACAATCTGGCTACACCTTC	CASSPGQSGYTF
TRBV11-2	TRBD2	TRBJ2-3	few	TGTGCCAGCAGCTTAGGAGGTAGCGGGGGCTACATACATACGCAGTATTTT	CASSLGGSGGYIHTQYF
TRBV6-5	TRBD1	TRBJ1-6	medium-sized	TGTGCCAGCAGTCCTACCGGGACAGGGAATTCACCCCTCCACTTT	CASSPTGTGNSPLHF
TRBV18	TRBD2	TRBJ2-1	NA	TGTGCCAGCTCACCCCCTTTTAGCGGGTACAATGAGCAGTTCTTC	CASSPPFSGYNEQFF
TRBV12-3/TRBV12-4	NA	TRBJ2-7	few	TGTGCTAGCAGTCCCCCCAGCCGGCGCTACGAGCAGTACTTC	CASSPPSRRYEQYF
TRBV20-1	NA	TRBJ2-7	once	TGCAGTGCTAAACTTGTTTTTAGGGGATTCGAGCAGTACTTC	CSAKLVFRGFEQYF